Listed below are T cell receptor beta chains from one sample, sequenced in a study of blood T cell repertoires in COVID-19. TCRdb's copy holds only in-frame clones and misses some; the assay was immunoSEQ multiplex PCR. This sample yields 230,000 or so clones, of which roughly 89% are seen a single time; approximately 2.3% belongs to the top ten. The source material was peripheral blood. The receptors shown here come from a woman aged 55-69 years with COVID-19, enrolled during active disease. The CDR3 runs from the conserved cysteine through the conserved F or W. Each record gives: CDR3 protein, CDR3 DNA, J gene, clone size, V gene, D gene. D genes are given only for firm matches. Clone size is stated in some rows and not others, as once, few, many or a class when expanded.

CDR3: CASSIGPVSDAFF; DNA: TGTGCCAGTAGTATAGGACCCGTGAGCGACGCTTTCTTT; J: TRBJ1-1; size: once; V: TRBV19; D: NA
CDR3: CASSFKTNTGELFF; DNA: TGTGCCAGCAGCTTTAAAACGAACACCGGGGAGCTGTTTTTT; J: TRBJ2-2; size: NA; V: TRBV5-8; D: NA
CDR3: CASGSGQGADTEAFF; DNA: TGTGCTAGTGGTTCCGGACAGGGGGCGGACACTGAAGCTTTCTTT; J: TRBJ1-1; size: NA; V: TRBV12-5; D: TRBD1
CDR3: CASSRPGLSATEAFF; DNA: TGTGCCAGCTCACGTCCGGGACTTTCTGCCACTGAAGCTTTCTTT; J: TRBJ1-1; size: NA; V: TRBV18; D: NA
CDR3: CATSRDRTGGASYEQYF; DNA: TGTGCCACCAGCAGAGATCGGACAGGGGGCGCATCCTACGAGCAGTACTTC; J: TRBJ2-7; size: NA; V: TRBV15; D: TRBD1
CDR3: CASSLLSLPSGNTIYF; DNA: TGTGCCAGCAGCCTACTAAGTTTACCCTCTGGAAACACCATATATTTT; J: TRBJ1-3; size: NA; V: TRBV7-9; D: NA
CDR3: CASSIGQGRNTEAFF; DNA: TGTGCCAGTAGTATCGGACAGGGCCGAAACACTGAAGCTTTCTTT; J: TRBJ1-1; size: NA; V: TRBV19; D: TRBD1
CDR3: CASSLDGVSTQYF; DNA: TGTGCCAGCAGCTTAGACGGGGTTAGTACGCAGTATTTT; J: TRBJ2-3; size: once; V: TRBV7-9; D: NA
CDR3: CARSLDLGTGDHYGYTF; DNA: TGTGCCAGAAGCTTGGATTTAGGGACAGGGGACCACTATGGCTACACCTTC; J: TRBJ1-2; size: NA; V: TRBV5-3; D: TRBD1
CDR3: CASSPPSGGYEQYF; DNA: TGTGCCAGCAGCCCACCTAGCGGGGGGTACGAGCAGTACTTC; J: TRBJ2-7; size: few; V: TRBV2; D: TRBD2
CDR3: CASSQGTSGMGDTQYF; DNA: TGTGCCAGCAGCCAAGGGACTAGCGGAATGGGGGATACGCAGTATTTT; J: TRBJ2-3; size: NA; V: TRBV4-2; D: TRBD2
CDR3: CASSFLGQGSSGYTF; DNA: TGTGCCAGCAGCTTCTTGGGACAGGGGTCTTCTGGCTACACCTTC; J: TRBJ1-2; size: NA; V: TRBV5-4; D: TRBD1
CDR3: CASSYRPILTGLNQPQHF; DNA: TGTGCCAGCAGTTACCGCCCTATTTTGACAGGCCTAAATCAGCCCCAGCATTTT; J: TRBJ1-5; size: NA; V: TRBV6-2/TRBV6-3; D: NA
CDR3: CSAQTDEQYF; DNA: TGCAGTGCACAGACGGACGAGCAGTACTTC; J: TRBJ2-7; size: NA; V: TRBV20-1; D: NA
CDR3: CAREGETGEQYF; DNA: TGTGCCAGAGAAGGGGAAACGGGTGAGCAGTACTTC; J: TRBJ2-7; size: NA; V: TRBV2; D: NA
CDR3: CASSRTGTSGTSTVLTF; DNA: TGCGCCAGCAGCAGGACCGGGACTAGCGGGACAAGCACCGTCCTGACTTTC; J: TRBJ2-6; size: once; V: TRBV5-1; D: TRBD2
CDR3: CASRGTSGNLEQFF; DNA: TGCGCCAGCAGGGGGACTAGCGGGAACCTCGAGCAGTTCTTC; J: TRBJ2-1; size: NA; V: TRBV5-1; D: TRBD2
CDR3: CASSVGPGALEQYF; DNA: TGTGCCAGCAGCGTAGGTCCTGGAGCGCTAGAGCAGTACTTC; J: TRBJ2-7; size: NA; V: TRBV9; D: NA
CDR3: CAWSVLRQGGEKLFF; DNA: TGTGCCTGGAGTGTACTCCGCCAGGGGGGTGAAAAACTGTTTTTT; J: TRBJ1-4; size: few; V: TRBV30; D: TRBD1
CDR3: CASSGGLAGGPWAGELFF; DNA: TGTGCCAGCAGTGGTGGACTAGCGGGGGGCCCGTGGGCCGGGGAGCTGTTTTTT; J: TRBJ2-2; size: NA; V: TRBV25-1; D: TRBD2
CDR3: CASLDGYSNQPQHF; DNA: TGTGCCAGTCTAGACGGATATAGCAATCAGCCCCAGCATTTT; J: TRBJ1-5; size: NA; V: TRBV19; D: NA
CDR3: CASRPNRGQLNTEAFF; DNA: TGTGCCAGCAGGCCAAATAGGGGACAGTTGAACACTGAAGCTTTCTTT; J: TRBJ1-1; size: NA; V: TRBV2; D: TRBD1
CDR3: CASSLSGLGYNEQFF; DNA: TGTGCCAGCAGTTTATCCGGACTAGGCTACAATGAGCAGTTCTTC; J: TRBJ2-1; size: NA; V: TRBV27; D: TRBD2
CDR3: CASSQDTRPRETQYF; DNA: TGTGCCAGCAGCCAAGATACGAGGCCTCGGGAGACCCAGTACTTC; J: TRBJ2-5; size: NA; V: TRBV3-1/TRBV3-2; D: NA
CDR3: CASSLISGHMNQPQHF; DNA: TGTGCCAGCAGTTTAATTTCGGGACACATGAATCAGCCCCAGCATTTT; J: TRBJ1-5; size: NA; V: TRBV2; D: NA